This entry describes one T cell receptor (beta chain). The sample is drawn from a study of control samples from healthy donors and cancer patients. Profiling relied on immunoSEQ multiplex PCR, and the TCRdb table lists in-frame clones only, not all of them. The sample lists around 20,000 clones; about four fifths were seen once. Germline assignment: CDR1 MNHEY and CDR2 SVGAGI. The CDR3 length is 11 residues. Trimming took off 8 bases at V and 6 bases at J, with 9 bases between the two ends. The material sequenced was PBMCs. The clonotype comes from a man aged 80 or over with head and neck cancer. The chain carries TRBV6-5 and TRBJ2-3; D not resolved. The CDR3 nucleotides are TGTGCCAGCGAGATGGGCGATACGCAGTATTTT. It specifies CASEMGDTQYF.